This is a list of T cell receptor beta chains from one sample in a study of CD4 T cell repertoires in COVID-19. The repertoire was sequenced with immunoSEQ multiplex PCR; TCRdb's copy has only in-frame clones and lacks some. The profile shows approximately 75,000 clones, 83% of them singletons. Sequencing was performed on CD4+ T cells from peripheral blood, taken after recovery from COVID-19. These receptors came from a human donor who had COVID-19. CDR3s include the opening cysteine and the closing phenylalanine or tryptophan. The D gene is left open where the match is weak. Not every row has a clone size; where given, it reads once, few, many or a size class.

NA	TRBJ2-7	TRBV27	NA	CASSPRSGISYEQYF	TGTGCCAGCAGTCCCAGGTCAGGGATATCCTACGAGCAGTACTTC
NA	TRBJ2-2	TRBV7-2	NA	CASSGPNTGELFF	TGTGCCAGCAGCGGACCTAACACCGGGGAGCTGTTTTTT
NA	TRBJ1-1	TRBV10-3	NA	CAISESVPTGANTEAFF	TGTGCCATCAGTGAGTCGGTACCTACGGGGGCGAACACTGAAGCTTTCTTT
NA	TRBJ1-5	TRBV6-6	NA	CASSPPGDHQPQHF	TGTGCCAGCAGTCCACCGGGAGACCATCAGCCCCAGCATTTT
NA	TRBJ2-7	TRBV5-4	few	CASRPAGMEAHEQYF	TGTGCCAGCAGACCCGCCGGGATGGAGGCCCACGAGCAGTACTTC
NA	TRBJ2-5	TRBV9	NA	CASSVAGVGGRETQYF	TGTGCCAGCAGCGTAGCGGGGGTCGGGGGGCGAGAGACCCAGTACTTC
NA	TRBJ1-6	TRBV19	NA	CASSLQGAGVNSPLHF	TGTGCCAGTAGCCTACAGGGAGCTGGGGTGAATTCACCCCTCCACTTT
NA	TRBJ2-3	TRBV24-1	NA	CATSDYTDTQYF	TGTGCCACCAGTGATTACACAGATACGCAGTATTTT
TRBD2	TRBJ2-7	TRBV18	NA	CASSPPGGAYEQYF	TGTGCCAGCTCACCACCCGGGGGGGCCTACGAGCAGTACTTC
NA	TRBJ1-1	TRBV5-6	NA	CASSVYGTRRTEAFF	TGTGCCAGCAGCGTGTACGGGACACGTCGGACTGAAGCTTTCTTT
TRBD1	TRBJ1-2	TRBV18	NA	CASSPAAGGNYGYTF	TGTGCCAGCTCACCAGCGGCAGGGGGAAACTATGGCTACACCTTC
TRBD1	TRBJ2-2	TRBV5-1	NA	CASEQGVDTGELFF	TGCGCCAGCGAACAGGGGGTGGACACCGGGGAGCTGTTTTTT
TRBD2	TRBJ2-1	TRBV5-1	NA	CASSLWSGGNNEQFF	TGCGCCAGCAGCTTGTGGAGCGGGGGGAACAATGAGCAGTTCTTC
TRBD2	TRBJ2-2	TRBV6-6	NA	CASTPGGSVGELFF	TGTGCCAGCACCCCCGGCGGGAGCGTCGGGGAGCTGTTTTTT
NA	TRBJ2-1	TRBV2	NA	CASSPTDNEQFF	TGTGCCAGCAGTCCGACTGACAATGAGCAGTTCTTC